The 17 T cell receptor beta chains given below trace back to one sample, sequenced in a study of blood T cell repertoires in COVID-19. TCRdb keeps only in-frame clones here, not all; method: immunoSEQ multiplex PCR. The table shows 45,000 to 50,000 clones, with approximately 83% occurring only once. The sequenced material came from peripheral blood. These receptors all come from a woman aged 80 or over with COVID-19, enrolled during active disease.

The chain joins TRBV15 to TRBJ1-2; D unresolved. V dropped 0 bases and J dropped 7 bases, with 12 bases sitting between them. This CDR3 contains 14 residues. Germline V lookup: CDR1 LNHNV, CDR2 YYDKDF (reference sequence). The CDR3 spells CATSREGGGFGYTF. In DNA form, the CDR3 reads TGTGCCACCAGCAGAGAGGGTGGAGGGTTTGGCTACACCTTC.

V and J are TRBV2 and TRBJ1-4, with 11 bases fitting TRBD1. V lost 3 bases, J lost 7 bases, and 1 base stayed unmatched. The length of the CDR3 is 14 residues. Germline V lookup: CDR1 SNHLY, CDR2 FYNNEI. CDR3 sequence reads: CASSDGTGGEKLFF. CDR3 DNA: TGTGCCAGCAGTGACGGGACAGGGGGTGAAAAACTGTTTTTT.

This clone was detected only once. The chain recombines TRBV7-2 with TRBJ2-3, with TRBD2 identical over 14 bases. Germline V gives CDR1 SGHTA, CDR2 FQGNSA. With 4 bases clipped from V and 2 bases from J, the junction kept 2 bases outside the gene matches. The CDR3 has 16 residues. The CDR3 nucleotides are TGTGCCAGCAGCTCGGGACTAGCGGGGGTCACAGATACGCAGTATTTT. Amino acid sequence: CASSSGLAGVTDTQYF.

V usage is TRBV7-9 and J usage is TRBJ2-7, with D possibly TRBD1 on 6 matching bases. V was trimmed by 1 base and J by 3 bases, leaving 19 bases between them. The germline V gene encodes CDR1 SEHNR and CDR2 FQNEAQ (reference sequence). This CDR3 spans 17 amino acids. CDR3 nucleotide sequence: TGTGCCAGCAGCTTAGGATGGACAGCCCGGGAACGCTACGAGCAGTACTTC. This codes for CASSLGWTARERYEQYF.

The rearrangement uses TRBV19 and TRBJ2-7; 14 positions match TRBD2. Germline CDR1 is LNHDA and CDR2 is SQIVND (reference sequence). J was trimmed by 6 bases and V by 3 bases; bases with no gene match: 13. The CDR3 totals 18 residues. This CDR3 reads CASSIDSGTSGRRVEQYF. The CDR3, as DNA: TGTGCCAGTAGTATCGACAGTGGGACTAGCGGGAGAAGGGTCGAGCAGTACTTC. Looking up the rest from reference TRBV19 and TRBJ2-7 gives the full variable domain: DGGITQSPKYLFRKEGQNVTLSCEQNLNHDAMYWYRQDPGQGLRLIYYSQIVNDFQKGDIAEGYSVSREKKESFPLTVTSAQKNPTAFYLCASSIDSGTSGRRVEQYFGPGTRLTVT.

The DNA for the CDR3 is TGTGCCAGCAGCGTAGATCCTTATCAGCCCCAGCATTTT. Protein product: CASSVDPYQPQHF. V gene TRBV9 combines with J gene TRBJ1-5; D gene ambiguous. Between the trimmed V and J ends, which lost 0 bases and 5 bases, there was a span of 6 bases. Germline assignment: CDR1 SGDLS and CDR2 YYNGEE. This CDR3 comprises 13 residues.

The sample holds one count of this clone. The V call is TRBV4-1, the J call TRBJ2-5; TRBD1 is a possible D gene (5 bases). The CDR3 is 15 residues long. Trimming took 0 bases from V and 3 from J, leaving 11 bases between them. Germline values: CDR1 MGHRA, CDR2 YSYEKL. The CDR3 DNA follows: TGCGCCAGCAGCCAAGACACCGCAGGGAAAGAGACCCAGTACTTC. It codes for CASSQDTAGKETQYF.

This chain links TRBV6-6 with TRBJ1-5; the match to TRBD1 covers 7 bases. V gave up 5 bases and J gave up 4 bases; unmatched junction bases: 8. The CDR3 is made up of 15 amino acids. Germline values: CDR1 MNHNY, CDR2 SVGAGI (reference sequence). Here the CDR3 reads CASSAGDSPNQPQHF. The CDR3 coding sequence is TGTGCCAGCAGTGCCGGGGACAGCCCAAATCAGCCCCAGCATTTT.

The chain is built from TRBV28 and TRBJ1-1; no firm D call. The V end was cut by 7 bases, the J end by 3 bases, with 18 bases between. Germline loops: CDR1 MDHEN, CDR2 SYDVKM. CDR3 length: 15 amino acids. The CDR3 coding sequence is TGTGCCAGCACCCGGGCTGGGAGGGCCTACACTGAAGCTTTCTTT. As protein: CASTRAGRAYTEAFF.

In the case of this clone: The junction shows a germline mismatch at one end, possibly a read error. The V call is TRBV4-2, the J call TRBJ1-5; D ambiguous. Germline CDR1 LGHNA, CDR2 YNFKEQ. CDR3 length equals 14 residues. The CDR3 spells CASSQDLTNRPQHF. In DNA form, the CDR3 reads TGTGCCAGCAGCCAAGATTTAACAAATCGGCCCCAGCATTTT.

The gene calls are TRBV7-2 and TRBJ2-7, with TRBD2 matching 8 bases. Germline V gene data show CDR1 as SGHTA and CDR2 as FQGNSA. V shed 5 bases, J shed 3 bases, and the junction held 3 bases outside the gene matches. The CDR3 is made up of 13 amino acids. The CDR3 here is CASSTSGGYEQYF. Written as DNA, the CDR3 is TGTGCCAGCAGCACAAGCGGGGGCTACGAGCAGTACTTC.

CDR3 amino acids: CATSRVGGALDYSNQPQHF. For the CDR3, the DNA is TGTGCCACCAGCAGAGTCGGGGGGGCTCTCGACTATAGCAATCAGCCCCAGCATTTT. The genes are TRBV15 and TRBJ1-5; possibly TRBD1 for D (6 bases). Germline values: CDR1 LNHNV, CDR2 YYDKDF (reference sequence). The CDR3 spans 19 residues. Trimming left V 1 base short and J 0 bases short, with 19 bases between.

The V call is TRBV9, the J call TRBJ1-5, with D perhaps matching TRBD1 (6 bases). This CDR3 comprises 15 residues. Trimming left V 4 bases short and J 3 bases short, with 14 bases between. The V gene's germline CDR1 is SGDLS and CDR2 YYNGEE. The CDR3 spells CASSNRDRPNQPQHF. The CDR3 DNA follows: TGTGCCAGCAGCAACCGAGACAGGCCCAATCAGCCCCAGCATTTT.

In this sample, this clone turned up a few times. The V and J genes are TRBV9 and TRBJ2-2; D uncertain. Germline-derived CDR1 and CDR2 are SGDLS and YYNGEE. The CDR3 has 18 residues. V lost 3 bases to trimming and J lost 1 base, with 19 bases between them. The CDR3 coding sequence is TGTGCCAGCAGCGCGCCCCCCAGAGGCTCGGGGAACACCGGGGAGCTGTTTTTT. Protein: CASSAPPRGSGNTGELFF.

This chain uses TRBV24-1 with TRBJ2-5; 10 bases fit TRBD2. The CDR3 length is 15 residues. The germline CDR1 and CDR2 sequences are KGHDR and SFDVKD. The J segment lost 5 bases and the V segment lost 5 bases, leaving 7 bases of the junction unmatched. The CDR3 DNA follows: TGTGCCACCAGTGGCACTAGCGGGACTCGGGAGACCCAGTACTTC. As protein: CATSGTSGTRETQYF.

The CDR3 DNA follows: TGTGCCATCAGTGAAAGCGGGGGCCCTAACTATGGCTACACCTTC. It codes for CAISESGGPNYGYTF. The chain links TRBV10-3 to TRBJ1-2; a weak D match, TRBD1 (6 bases). This CDR3 has 15 residues. The V gene's germline CDR1 is ENHRY and CDR2 SYGVKD. The V and J ends lost 3 bases and 0 bases respectively, with 11 bases between them.

The count of this clone is one. This chain uses TRBV24-1 with TRBJ2-1; the D is unclear. From germline, CDR1 is KGHDR and CDR2 SFDVKD. Deletions cut 2 bases from V and 4 bases from J, with 14 bases between. The CDR3 contains 16 residues. The CDR3 spells CATSDSFALGYNEQFF. CDR3 nucleotides: TGTGCCACCAGTGATTCCTTTGCTCTCGGGTACAATGAGCAGTTCTTC.